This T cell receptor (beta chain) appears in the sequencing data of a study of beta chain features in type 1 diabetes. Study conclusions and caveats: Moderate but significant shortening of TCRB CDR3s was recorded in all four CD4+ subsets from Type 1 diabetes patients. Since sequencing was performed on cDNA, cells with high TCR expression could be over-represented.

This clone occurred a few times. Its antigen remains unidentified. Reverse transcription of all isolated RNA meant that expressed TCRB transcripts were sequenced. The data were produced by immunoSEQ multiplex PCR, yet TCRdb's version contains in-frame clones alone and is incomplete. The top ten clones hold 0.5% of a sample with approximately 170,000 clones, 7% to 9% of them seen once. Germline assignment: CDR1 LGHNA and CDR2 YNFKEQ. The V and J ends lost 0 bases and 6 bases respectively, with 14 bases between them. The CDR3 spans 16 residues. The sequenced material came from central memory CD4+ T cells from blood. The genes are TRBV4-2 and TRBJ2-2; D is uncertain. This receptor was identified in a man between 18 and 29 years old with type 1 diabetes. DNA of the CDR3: TGTGCCAGCAGCCAAGATTCTCGCGGTCTCGCCGGGGAGCTGTTTTTT. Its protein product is CASSQDSRGLAGELFF.